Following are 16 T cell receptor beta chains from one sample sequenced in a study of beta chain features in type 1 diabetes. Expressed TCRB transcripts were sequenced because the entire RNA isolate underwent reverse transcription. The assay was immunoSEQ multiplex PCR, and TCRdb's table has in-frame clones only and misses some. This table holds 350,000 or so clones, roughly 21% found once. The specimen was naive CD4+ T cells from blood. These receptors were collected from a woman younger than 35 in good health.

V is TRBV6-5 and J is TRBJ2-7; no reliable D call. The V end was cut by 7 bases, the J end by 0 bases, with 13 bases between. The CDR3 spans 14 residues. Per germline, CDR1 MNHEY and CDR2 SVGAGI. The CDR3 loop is CASTPPGSSYEQYF. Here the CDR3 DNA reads TGTGCCAGCACCCCCCCCGGTAGCTCCTACGAGCAGTACTTC.

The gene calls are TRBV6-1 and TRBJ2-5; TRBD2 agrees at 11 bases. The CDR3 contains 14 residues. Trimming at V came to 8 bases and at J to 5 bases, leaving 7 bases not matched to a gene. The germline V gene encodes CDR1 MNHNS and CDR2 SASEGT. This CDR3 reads CASGTSGGMETQYF. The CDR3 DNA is TGTGCCAGCGGGACTAGCGGCGGTATGGAGACCCAGTACTTC.

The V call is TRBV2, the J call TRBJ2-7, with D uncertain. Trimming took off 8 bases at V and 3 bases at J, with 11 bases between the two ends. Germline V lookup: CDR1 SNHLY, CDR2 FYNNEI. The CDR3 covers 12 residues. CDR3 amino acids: CASRVSDYEQYF. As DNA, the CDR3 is TGTGCCAGCCGGGTGTCCGACTACGAGCAGTACTTC.

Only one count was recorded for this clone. The CDR3 coding sequence is TGTGCCAGCAGCCCCCGTGCAGGGCAGGGGTATGGCTACACCTTC. Residues: CASSPRAGQGYGYTF. The gene calls are TRBV4-2 and TRBJ1-2; TRBD1 is a possible D gene (6 bases). The CDR3 is 15 residues long. The V gene's germline CDR1 is LGHNA and CDR2 YNFKEQ. V dropped 4 bases and J dropped 5 bases, with 17 bases sitting between them.

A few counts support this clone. CDR3 DNA sequence: TGTGCCATCAGTTTGACTAGCGGGGGGCGGTACGAGCAGTACTTC. Protein: CAISLTSGGRYEQYF. V is TRBV10-3 and J is TRBJ2-7, with 13 nucleotides matching TRBD2. Germline loops: CDR1 ENHRY, CDR2 SYGVKD. V lost 5 bases to trimming and J lost 4 bases; unmatched junction nucleotides: 5. The CDR3 sequence is 15 residues long.

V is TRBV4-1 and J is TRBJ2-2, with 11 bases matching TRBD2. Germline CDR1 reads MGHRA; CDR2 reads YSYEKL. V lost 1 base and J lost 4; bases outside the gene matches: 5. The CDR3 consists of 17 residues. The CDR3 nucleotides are TGCGCCAGCAGCCAAGGTAGCGGGAGGGCCTTCACCGGGGAGCTGTTTTTT. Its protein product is CASSQGSGRAFTGELFF.

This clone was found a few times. For the CDR3, the DNA is TGTGCCTGGAGTTCCCAGGGGCGGCAGCCCCAGCATTTT. Amino acids: CAWSSQGRQPQHF. The chain combines TRBV30 with TRBJ1-5; D perhaps matches TRBD1 (6 bases). The CDR3 contains 13 residues. In germline, CDR1 is GTSNPN, CDR2 SVGIG (reference sequence). V shed 2 bases and J shed 7 bases, with 12 bases lying between them. Full variable domain (outside the CDR3, taken from reference TRBV30 and TRBJ1-5): SQTIHQWPATLVQPVGSPLSLECTVEGTSNPNLYWYRQAAGRGLQLLFYSVGIGQISSEVPQNLSASRPQDRQFILSSKKLLLSDSGFYLCAWSSQGRQPQHFGDGTRLSIL.

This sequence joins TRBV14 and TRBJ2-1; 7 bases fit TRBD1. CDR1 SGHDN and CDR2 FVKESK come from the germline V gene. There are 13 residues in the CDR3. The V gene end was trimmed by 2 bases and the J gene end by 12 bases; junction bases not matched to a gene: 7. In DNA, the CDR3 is TGTGCCAGCAGCCAACCACAGGGGATTTTGCAGTTCTTC. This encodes CASSQPQGILQFF.

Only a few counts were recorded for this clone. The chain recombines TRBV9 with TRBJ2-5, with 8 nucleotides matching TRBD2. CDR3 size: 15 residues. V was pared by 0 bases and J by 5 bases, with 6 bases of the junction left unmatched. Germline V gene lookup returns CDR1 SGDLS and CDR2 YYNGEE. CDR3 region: CASSVGGLAGETQYF. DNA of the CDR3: TGTGCCAGCAGCGTAGGCGGACTAGCTGGGGAGACCCAGTACTTC.

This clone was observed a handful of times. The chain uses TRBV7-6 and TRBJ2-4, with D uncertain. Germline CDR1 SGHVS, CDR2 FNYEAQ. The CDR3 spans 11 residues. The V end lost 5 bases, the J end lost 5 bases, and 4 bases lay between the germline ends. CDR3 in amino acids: CASSPENIQYF. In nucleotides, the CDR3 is TGTGCCAGCAGCCCCGAAAACATTCAGTACTTC.

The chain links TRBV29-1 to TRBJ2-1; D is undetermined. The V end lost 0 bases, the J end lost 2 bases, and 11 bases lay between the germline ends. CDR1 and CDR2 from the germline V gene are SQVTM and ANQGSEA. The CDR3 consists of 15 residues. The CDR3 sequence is CSVEEPRQAYNEQFF. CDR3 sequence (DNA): TGCAGCGTTGAAGAGCCCAGGCAAGCCTACAATGAGCAGTTCTTC.

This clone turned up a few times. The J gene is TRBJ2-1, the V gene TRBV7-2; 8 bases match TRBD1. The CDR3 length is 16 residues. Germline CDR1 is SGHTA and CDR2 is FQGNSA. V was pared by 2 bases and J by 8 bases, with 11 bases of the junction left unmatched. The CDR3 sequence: CASSLFGDRGLDEQFF. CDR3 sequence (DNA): TGTGCCAGCAGCTTATTTGGTGACAGGGGTCTCGATGAGCAGTTCTTC.

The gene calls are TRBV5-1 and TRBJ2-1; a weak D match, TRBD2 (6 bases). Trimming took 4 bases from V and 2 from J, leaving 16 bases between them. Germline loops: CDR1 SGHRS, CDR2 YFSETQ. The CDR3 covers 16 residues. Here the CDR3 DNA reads TGCGCCAGCAGCCTCCTCTCAGCGGGTCCCTACAATGAGCAGTTCTTC. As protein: CASSLLSAGPYNEQFF.

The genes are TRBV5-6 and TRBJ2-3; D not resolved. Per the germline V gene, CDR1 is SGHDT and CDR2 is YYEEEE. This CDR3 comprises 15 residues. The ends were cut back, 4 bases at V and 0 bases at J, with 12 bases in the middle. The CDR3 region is CASSLGPTSTDTQYF. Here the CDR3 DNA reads TGTGCCAGCAGCCTAGGTCCAACTAGCACAGATACGCAGTATTTT.

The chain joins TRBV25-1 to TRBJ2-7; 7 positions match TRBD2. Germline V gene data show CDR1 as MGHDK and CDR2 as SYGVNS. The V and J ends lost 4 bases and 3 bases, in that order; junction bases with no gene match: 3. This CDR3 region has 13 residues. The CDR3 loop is CASSATSVYEQYF. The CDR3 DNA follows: TGTGCCAGCAGTGCTACTAGCGTCTACGAGCAGTACTTC.

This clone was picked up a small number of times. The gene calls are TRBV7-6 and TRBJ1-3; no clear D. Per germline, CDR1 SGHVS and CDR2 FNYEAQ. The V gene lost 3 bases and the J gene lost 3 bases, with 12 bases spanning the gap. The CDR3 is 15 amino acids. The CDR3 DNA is TGTGCCAGCAGCTTTTTGTTGGGAGGTGGAAACACCATATATTTT. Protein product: CASSFLLGGGNTIYF.